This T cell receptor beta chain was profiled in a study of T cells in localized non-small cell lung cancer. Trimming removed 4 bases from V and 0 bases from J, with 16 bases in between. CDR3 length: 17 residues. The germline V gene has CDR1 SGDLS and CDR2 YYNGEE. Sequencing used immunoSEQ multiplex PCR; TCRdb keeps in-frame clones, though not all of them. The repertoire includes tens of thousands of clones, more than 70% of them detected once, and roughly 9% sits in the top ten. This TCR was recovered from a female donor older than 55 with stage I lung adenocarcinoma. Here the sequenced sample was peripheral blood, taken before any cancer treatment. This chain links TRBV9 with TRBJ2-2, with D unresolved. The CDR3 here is CASSLRRSTPNTGELFF. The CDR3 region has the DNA TGTGCCAGCAGCTTGAGACGTAGCACCCCGAACACCGGGGAGCTGTTTTTT.